The entry below gives a single T cell receptor (beta chain) sequence along with its context. Antigen specificity is unknown. CDR1 and CDR2 from the germline V gene are SGHRS and YFSETQ. The V end lost 3 bases, the J end lost 5 bases, and 23 bases lay between the germline ends. CDR3 size: 17 residues. Sequencing was performed with immunoSEQ multiplex PCR; in TCRdb, only in-frame clones are kept and a portion is missing. The data show several thousand clones, roughly 76% seen once. Between about 2014 and 2018, patients underwent resection in Japan or China. This sample is drawn from a study of immune evolution from preneoplasia to lung adenocarcinoma. Across the whole study: HLA loss of heterozygosity: 5.5% to 8.5% AIS, around 16% MIA, approximately 31% ADC, none AAH. Study-wide results and caveats: Later-stage lesions seemingly showed higher T cell density and diversity than normal lung. Normal lung had the highest top T cell clone frequencies.

This TCR was recovered from a person in their 60s with lung adenocarcinoma. The sequencing input was FFPE invasive lung adenocarcinoma tissue. V is TRBV5-1 and J is TRBJ2-5; D is unclear. DNA of the CDR3: TGCGCCAGCAGCTCGACCCCGACGCTAGGATTGGGGGAGACCCAGTACTTC. Its protein is CASSSTPTLGLGETQYF.